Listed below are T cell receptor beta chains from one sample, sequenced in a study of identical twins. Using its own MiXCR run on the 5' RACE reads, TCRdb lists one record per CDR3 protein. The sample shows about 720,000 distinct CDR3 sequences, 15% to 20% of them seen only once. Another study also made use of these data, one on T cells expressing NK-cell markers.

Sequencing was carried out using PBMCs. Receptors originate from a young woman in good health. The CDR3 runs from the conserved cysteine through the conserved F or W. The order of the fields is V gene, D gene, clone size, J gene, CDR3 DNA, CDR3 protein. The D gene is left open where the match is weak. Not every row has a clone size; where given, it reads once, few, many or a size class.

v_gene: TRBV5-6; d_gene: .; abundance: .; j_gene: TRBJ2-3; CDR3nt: TGTGCCAGCAGCTGGGGACGGAGTACGCAGTATTTT; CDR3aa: CASSWGRSTQYF
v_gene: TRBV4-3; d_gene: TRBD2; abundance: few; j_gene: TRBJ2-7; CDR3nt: TGCGCCAGCAGCCAAGACCCGGGACTAGCTTACGAGCAGTACTTC; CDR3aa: CASSQDPGLAYEQYF
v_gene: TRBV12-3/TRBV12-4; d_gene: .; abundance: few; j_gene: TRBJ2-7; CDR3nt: TGTGCCAGCAGTAACGTGGCTCCACCCTACGAGCAGTACTTC; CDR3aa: CASSNVAPPYEQYF
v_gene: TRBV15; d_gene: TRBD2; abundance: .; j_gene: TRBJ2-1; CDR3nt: TGTGCCACCAGCGGACGAAATAGCGGGGGTTATGAGCAGTTCTTC; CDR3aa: CATSGRNSGGYEQFF
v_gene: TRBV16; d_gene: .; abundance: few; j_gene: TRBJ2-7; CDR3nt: TGTGCCAGCAGCATACACGGGGGGCGGAGCTCCTACGAGCAGTACTTC; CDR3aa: CASSIHGGRSSYEQYF
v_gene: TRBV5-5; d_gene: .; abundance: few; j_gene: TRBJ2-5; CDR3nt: TGTGCCAGCAGCTGGGGCCTTGGAAGGATTGAAGAGACCCAGTACTTC; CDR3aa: CASSWGLGRIEETQYF
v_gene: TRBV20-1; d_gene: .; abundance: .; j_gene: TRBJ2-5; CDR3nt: TGCAGTGCTAGAGTAGGGAGAGAGACCCAGTACTTC; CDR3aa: CSARVGRETQYF
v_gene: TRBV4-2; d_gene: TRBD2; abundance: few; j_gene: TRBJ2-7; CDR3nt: TGTGCCAGCAGCCAAGTGTTACTAGCGCCCCCCTACGAGCAGTACTTC; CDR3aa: CASSQVLLAPPYEQYF
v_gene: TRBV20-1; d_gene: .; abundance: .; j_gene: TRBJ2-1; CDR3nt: TGCAGTGCAGGAGGGGAGCAGTTCTTC; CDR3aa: CSAGGEQFF
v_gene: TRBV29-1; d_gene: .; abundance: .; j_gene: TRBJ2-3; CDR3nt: TGCAGCGCCTACGCCCCAGGGGAAAGGGCAGATACGCAGTATTTT; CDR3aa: CSAYAPGERADTQYF
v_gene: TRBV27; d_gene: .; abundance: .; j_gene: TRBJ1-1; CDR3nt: TGTGCCACCAAACGGGGAACGGTTCGAGATAACACTGAAGCTTTCTTT; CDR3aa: CATKRGTVRDNTEAFF